The 10 T cell receptor beta chains below all came from one sample that was sequenced in a study of T cell responses to AZD1222 COVID-19 vaccine. Sequenced by immunoSEQ multiplex PCR; TCRdb stores in-frame clones only, minus some. The data show 90,000 to 110,000 clones, with more than 75% seen just once and around a tenth held by the top ten. The sample here was peripheral blood, taken on day 0 of AZD1222 vaccination. These receptors were obtained from an adult in good health.

This chain links TRBV6-1 with TRBJ2-2; no definite D call. CDR1 is MNHNS and CDR2 is SASEGT in the germline V gene. CDR3 length: 14 residues. V was cut by 2 bases and J by 6 bases, with 10 bases left in between. CDR3 loop: CASSEPAFPGELFF. Here the CDR3 DNA reads TGTGCCAGCAGTGAACCAGCCTTTCCCGGGGAGCTGTTTTTT.

The chain uses TRBV27 and TRBJ2-7; no firm D call. Trimming took 0 bases from V and 1 from J, leaving 7 bases between them. Germline CDR1 is MNHEY and CDR2 is SMNVEV (reference sequence). This CDR3 has 14 residues. For the CDR3, the DNA is TGTGCCAGCAGTTTATCGGTGTTATCCTACGAGCAGTACTTC. Its protein product is CASSLSVLSYEQYF.

This clone was recorded once. V and J are TRBV7-3 and TRBJ2-1; D tentatively reads TRBD1 or TRBD2 (6 bases each). Deletions cut 5 bases from V and 4 bases from J, with 21 bases between. The germline CDR1 and CDR2 sequences are SGHTA and FQGTGA. The CDR3 has 17 residues. The CDR3 protein is CASSPEGGSRAYNEQFF. CDR3 sequence (DNA): TGTGCCAGCAGCCCAGAGGGGGGCTCGCGGGCGTACAATGAGCAGTTCTTC.

The rearrangement links TRBV28 to TRBJ1-4; no reliable D call. The V gene lost 4 bases and the J gene lost 3 bases, with 6 bases spanning the gap. The CDR3 loop spans 13 amino acids. Looked up from germline, CDR1 is MDHEN and CDR2 is SYDVKM. Here the CDR3 DNA reads TGTGCCAGCAGTTCCGGCTCTAATGAAAAACTGTTTTTT. This translates into CASSSGSNEKLFF.

This clone showed up just once. J is TRBJ2-2 and V is TRBV12-3 or TRBV12-4; 8 nucleotides match TRBD1. Trimming at V came to 5 bases and at J to 4 bases, leaving 0 bases not matched to a gene. This CDR3 is 13 amino acids long. CDR3 amino acids: CASSTGGTGELFF. The CDR3 DNA reads as TGTGCCAGCAGTACAGGGGGCACCGGGGAGCTGTTTTTT.

The gene calls are TRBV19 and TRBJ2-2; TRBD1 agrees at 12 bases. The germline gives CDR1 LNHDA, CDR2 SQIVND (reference sequence). This CDR3 is built from 18 residues. The V gene end was trimmed by 3 bases and the J gene end by 9 bases; junction bases not matched to a gene: 14. CDR3 sequence: CASSIGLPGQGAKRELFF. The CDR3 nucleotides read TGTGCCAGTAGTATCGGCTTACCGGGACAGGGGGCGAAGAGGGAGCTGTTTTTT.

This chain connects TRBV7-3 to TRBJ2-1, with D possibly matching TRBD2 (5 bases). In germline, CDR1 is SGHTA, CDR2 FQGTGA. The CDR3 covers 14 residues. Trimming took 2 bases from V and 3 from J, leaving 8 bases between them. The CDR3 here is CASSLHSGYNEQFF. CDR3 DNA: TGTGCCAGCAGCTTACACAGCGGCTACAATGAGCAGTTCTTC.

The sample holds one count of this clone. The rearrangement links TRBV1 to TRBJ1-5; the table names TRBD1, a call not compared with the DNA. TRBV1 is tagged as a pseudogene. This CDR3 region has 13 residues. The CDR3 region has the DNA TGCACCAGCAGACGGACAGAACATCAGCCCCAGCATTTT. It yields the protein CTSRRTEHQPQHF.

The V call is TRBV28, the J call TRBJ1-5; 8 bases agree with TRBD1. The germline V gene has CDR1 MDHEN and CDR2 SYDVKM. The CDR3 runs to 13 residues. Trimming took 5 bases from V and 4 from J; bases not matched to a gene: 1. The CDR3 is CASSGDRNQPQHF. The DNA for the CDR3 is TGTGCCAGCAGTGGGGACAGGAATCAGCCCCAGCATTTT.

J is TRBJ2-1 and V is TRBV7-2; 8 bases match TRBD2. The CDR3 covers 13 residues. After removal of 5 bases from V and 7 bases from J, the junction contained 4 bases not matched to a gene. From germline, CDR1 is SGHTA and CDR2 FQGNSA. The CDR3 DNA reads TGTGCCAGCAGCGCCAAGCGGGGGAATGAGCAGTTCTTC. It specifies CASSAKRGNEQFF.